This is a list of T cell receptor beta chains from one sample in a study of T cell responses to AZD1222 COVID-19 vaccine. Data came from immunoSEQ multiplex PCR; TCRdb stores just in-frame clones and leaves some out. Of about 96,000 clones listed, around 90% were seen once; the top ten hold approximately 25%. The starting material was peripheral blood, obtained on day 0 of AZD1222 vaccination. The receptor source for this set is an adult in good health. Both conserved end residues are part of each CDR3. The D gene is left open where the match is weak. The size field is filled for only some rows; it gives once, few, many or a size class.

cdr3_nt cdr3_aa clone_size cdr3_length j_call d_call v_call
TGTGCCACCAGCCGAACCACTAGCGGGAGGACCGATGAGCAGTTCTTC CATSRTTSGRTDEQFF NA 16 TRBJ2-1 TRBD2 TRBV15
TGTGCCAGCAGCTTGCGCAATCAGCCCCAGCATTTT CASSLRNQPQHF NA 12 TRBJ1-5 NA TRBV5-6
TGTGCCAGCAGCAGAGTAGCGGACCAAGAGACCCAGTACTTC CASSRVADQETQYF NA 14 TRBJ2-5 NA TRBV5-4
TGTGCCAGCAGTTCAGGGATCTATGGCTACACCTTC CASSSGIYGYTF few 12 TRBJ1-2 NA TRBV12-3/TRBV12-4
TGTGCCAGCAGTCATAGGACAGGGAGGAATGAGCAGTTCTTC CASSHRTGRNEQFF once 14 TRBJ2-1 TRBD1 TRBV6-5
TGCGCCAGCAGTCAATCTCACAGGGCGATAAGACCTGACTATCAGCCCCAGCATTTT CASSQSHRAIRPDYQPQHF NA 19 TRBJ1-5 NA TRBV23-1
TGTGCCAGCAGTTTTTTGGGACAGGGGGCTTACGAGCAGTACTTC CASSFLGQGAYEQYF once 15 TRBJ2-7 TRBD1 TRBV27
TGTGCCACCAGTGGGACGGAGAAAAAGGGCCAGTACTTC CATSGTEKKGQYF NA 13 TRBJ2-5 NA TRBV24-1
TGTGCCAGCAGACTCGGGGGTTATGGCTACACCTTC CASRLGGYGYTF few 12 TRBJ1-2 NA TRBV28
TGTGCCAGCAGTGATGCCGGACTAGCGGGGACCTACGAGCAGTACTTC CASSDAGLAGTYEQYF NA 16 TRBJ2-7 TRBD2 TRBV6-4
TGTGCCAGCAGGCAGCTAGCGGGAGGGCAGTACACCGGGGAGCTGTTTTTT CASRQLAGGQYTGELFF NA 17 TRBJ2-2 TRBD2 TRBV7-9
TGTGCCAGCAGCCCGCGGGGGGTCGGCACAGATACGCAGTATTTT CASSPRGVGTDTQYF NA 15 TRBJ2-3 TRBD2 TRBV7-2
TGTGCCAGCTCACCACCGGGCGGGGGGCGAGGAGGCTACACCTTC CASSPPGGGRGGYTF NA 15 TRBJ1-2 NA TRBV18
TGCGCCAGCAGCCAAGATGGGACAGGGGATGGCTACACCTTC CASSQDGTGDGYTF NA 14 TRBJ1-2 TRBD1 TRBV4-3
TGTGCTAGTGGTTTCTCCCGATGGGGGGCCCCGGGAAATGAGCAGTTCTTC CASGFSRWGAPGNEQFF NA 17 TRBJ2-1 NA TRBV12-5
TGTGCCAGCAGTTCCCCCCGGGAGCAGTACTTC CASSSPREQYF NA 11 TRBJ2-7 NA TRBV2
TGTGCCAGCAGCCCATCCTCTGGGGCCAACGTCCTGACTTTC CASSPSSGANVLTF NA 14 TRBJ2-6 NA TRBV7-3
TGTGCCAGCAGTTACGGCAGGGGAATTGGTGGAAACACCATATATTTT CASSYGRGIGGNTIYF NA 16 TRBJ1-3 NA TRBV6-5
TGTGCCAGCCGGGACGTGGCGGGGGCCTACGAGCAGTACTTC CASRDVAGAYEQYF NA 14 TRBJ2-7 TRBD2 TRBV19
TGTGCCTGGGCCGCATGGGGGCAGGGCACTGAAGCTTTCTTT CAWAAWGQGTEAFF NA 14 TRBJ1-1 NA TRBV30
TGTGCCAGCAGCCCGGGACAGACCTACGAGCAGTACTTC CASSPGQTYEQYF few 13 TRBJ2-7 TRBD1 TRBV28
TGTGCCAGCAGTTTCGAACTCTATGGCTACACCTTC CASSFELYGYTF NA 12 TRBJ1-2 NA TRBV28
TGTGCCACCAGTCTCTCGGGACAGGTACAAGAGACCCAGTACTTC CATSLSGQVQETQYF NA 15 TRBJ2-5 TRBD1 TRBV24-1
TGTGCCAGTAGTACCCGAATGACAGGGCCTTCCTACGAGCAGTACTTC CASSTRMTGPSYEQYF NA 16 TRBJ2-7 TRBD1 TRBV19
TGTGCCAGCTCACCCCTCCGGGAGACCCAGTACTTC CASSPLRETQYF NA 12 TRBJ2-5 NA TRBV18
TGTGCCAGCAGCCAAGCAGGAGGCCGAGGTTCACCCCTCCACTTT CASSQAGGRGSPLHF once 15 TRBJ1-6 NA TRBV3-1/TRBV3-2
TGTGCCAGCTCACCAGTGGGGGTCGGAAACACCATATATTTT CASSPVGVGNTIYF NA 14 TRBJ1-3 NA TRBV18
TGTGCCAGCAGCCAGTACAGGGGACAGGGTTCCGGCTACACCTTC CASSQYRGQGSGYTF NA 15 TRBJ1-2 TRBD1 TRBV14
TGTGCCAGCAGAGGACAGGGGCGCGTGACTACCGCCGGGAATGAGCAGTTCTTC CASRGQGRVTTAGNEQFF NA 18 TRBJ2-1 TRBD1 TRBV7-9
TGTGCTAGCAGCCCGGGACTAGCGGGGGGGGATACGCAGTATTTT CASSPGLAGGDTQYF NA 15 TRBJ2-3 TRBD2 TRBV7-7
TGTGCCAGCAGCAAAGGCCTAGCGGGTGAGAGCTCCTACAATGAGCAGTTCTTC CASSKGLAGESSYNEQFF NA 18 TRBJ2-1 TRBD2 TRBV7-8
TGTGCCAGCACCGACGCGGGCGCCTACGAGCAGTACTTC CASTDAGAYEQYF NA 13 TRBJ2-7 NA TRBV28
TGTGCCAGCAGCTTACCGGGACTGCCGAACACCGGGGAGCTGTTTTTT CASSLPGLPNTGELFF NA 16 TRBJ2-2 NA TRBV5-6
TGCAGCGTTGGACAGGGGGCGCAGAACACTGAAGCTTTCTTT CSVGQGAQNTEAFF NA 14 TRBJ1-1 TRBD1 TRBV29-1
TGTGCCAGCAGCCAAGAGGACAGCGGGAAGGAAGCCGGGGAGCTGTTTTTT CASSQEDSGKEAGELFF NA 17 TRBJ2-2 NA TRBV3-1/TRBV3-2
TGTGCCAGCAGCTCTCAGGGGGAGGCGGATACGCAGTATTTT CASSSQGEADTQYF NA 14 TRBJ2-3 NA TRBV9
TGTGCCAGCTCCTCGGACAGGGGCGTATTCTACGAGCAGTACTTC CASSSDRGVFYEQYF NA 15 TRBJ2-7 TRBD1 TRBV19
TGCGCCAGCAGCCAGACCGGGGCCCAAGAGACCCAGTACTTC CASSQTGAQETQYF once 14 TRBJ2-5 NA TRBV4-3
TGTGCCAGCAGCTTAATTGGGACGGGGAACTCCTACAATGAGCAGTTCTTC CASSLIGTGNSYNEQFF once 17 TRBJ2-1 NA TRBV7-3
TGTGCCAGCAGTTTCATCGACAGGGGCGACGAGCCCCAGCATTTT CASSFIDRGDEPQHF few 15 TRBJ1-5 TRBD1 TRBV28
TGCGCCAGCAGCCAGGGGCACGGGGGCCCCACAGATACGCAGTATTTT CASSQGHGGPTDTQYF NA 16 TRBJ2-3 NA TRBV4-1
TGTGCCAGCAGCCGACCAAGGGGACAGGGACACACTGAAGCTTTCTTT CASSRPRGQGHTEAFF NA 16 TRBJ1-1 TRBD1 TRBV11-2
TGTGCCACCAGTGACCCCCAGGGGAGAGGAGGTGAAGCTTTCTTT CATSDPQGRGGEAFF NA 15 TRBJ1-1 NA TRBV24-1
TGTGCCAGCGCGGGAGTTAGAGACGAGCAGTACTTC CASAGVRDEQYF NA 12 TRBJ2-7 TRBD2 TRBV28